Following are 26 T cell receptor beta chains from one sample sequenced in a study of tumor-infiltrating lymphocytes in primary liver carcinoma. Reverse transcription of 450 to 500 ng total RNA with a constant-region primer produced TCR beta cDNA. ARM-PCR, slightly modified, supplied the TCR beta libraries through three nested multiplex PCR rounds. Amplification in the first two PCR rounds was performed using TRBV1-TRBV30 forward primers and a C-beta reverse primer for roughly 10 cycles each. Using its own MiXCR run on the multiplex PCR reads, TCRdb lists one record per CDR3 protein. The data contain more than 150,000 distinct CDR3 sequences, roughly 60% of them singletons. The study extracted blood RNA from unsorted whole blood and also extracted germline DNA. The sequenced sample was peripheral blood. The receptors shown here come from a man aged 35 to 55 with primary liver carcinoma and hepatitis B virus infection.

This chain connects TRBV6-5 to TRBJ2-7; 8 nucleotides match TRBD2. Trimming took 8 bases from V and 2 from J; bases not matched to a gene: 5. CDR3 length equals 13 residues. Germline V gene sequence: CDR1 MNHEY, CDR2 SVGAGI. CDR3 sequence reads: CASSGTSAYEQYF. The CDR3, as DNA: TGTGCCAGCTCCGGGACTAGTGCCTACGAGCAGTACTTC.

This clonotype was counted many times. The CDR3 sequence is CASTLTPGDSYEQYF. The CDR3, as DNA: TGTGCCAGCACCCTTACCCCCGGGGACTCTTACGAGCAGTACTTC. The genes are TRBV11-2 and TRBJ2-7; possibly TRBD2 for D (6 bases). V lost 7 bases and J 4 bases, leaving 20 bases between the germline ends. Per the germline V gene, CDR1 is SGHAT and CDR2 is FQNNGV. This CDR3 comprises 15 residues.

The genes are TRBV12-3 or TRBV12-4 and TRBJ2-5, with D maybe TRBD2 (6 bases). V was cut by 4 bases and J by 4 bases, with 16 bases left in between. The CDR3 loop spans 15 amino acids. CDR3 nucleotides: TGTGCCAGCAGTTCTCTCGCTGGGGGGAGAGAGACCCAGTACTTC. Encoded protein: CASSSLAGGRETQYF.

In regard to this clonotype: This clone may be a read error of a much larger clone one base away. The CDR3 DNA reads as TGCGGCGTTGGGGTGCAGGCTGGTCAGTACTTC. It codes for CGVGVQAGQYF. This rearrangement joins TRBV29-1 to TRBJ2-4; D gene uncertain. Germline V gives CDR1 SQVTM, CDR2 ANQGSEA. The CDR3 loop spans 11 amino acids.

Note on this clonotype: A junction boundary mismatches the germline segment, possibly from a read error. V and J are TRBV29-1 and TRBJ2-1; perhaps TRBD1 as D (5 bases). The CDR3 has 15 amino acids. Germline V gene sequence: CDR1 SQVTM, CDR2 ANQGSEA. The CDR3 DNA reads as TGCAACGTGGGGCCTCCTTCCAGCTCCTACCATGAACAGTTCTTC. Translated, it gives CNVGPPSSSYHEQFF.

A note on this clonotype: One end of the junction varies from germline; a read error may be responsible. The rearrangement uses TRBV14 and TRBJ1-1; no definite D call. The CDR3 spans 14 residues. Looked up from germline, CDR1 is SGHDN and CDR2 is FVKESK. The CDR3 loop reads CASSQVRTSTEAIF. In DNA form, the CDR3 reads TGTGCCAGCAGCCAAGTTCGGACGAGCACTGAAGCTATCTTT.

In the case of this clonotype: The junction does not match germline at one end; this may be a read error. The chain carries TRBV29-1 and TRBJ2-5; D ambiguous. The CDR3 is made up of 12 amino acids. Germline V gene lookup returns CDR1 SQVTM and CDR2 ANQGSEA. The CDR3 nucleotides read TGCAGTGTTGAAGTGGTGGGGAAGACCCAGTACTTC. The encoded protein is CSVEVVGKTQYF.

This clonotype has only one observation. The CDR3 protein is CASSPRAGQTETQYF. For the CDR3, the DNA is TGCGCCAGCAGCCCCAGAGCGGGACAGACAGAGACCCAGTACTTC. V gene TRBV4-1 combines with J gene TRBJ2-5, with D possibly called TRBD1 or TRBD2 (7 bases each). The germline CDR1 and CDR2 sequences are MGHRA and YSYEKL. The CDR3 totals 15 residues. Trimming took off 4 bases at V and 4 bases at J, with 16 bases between the two ends.

This chain uses TRBV11-2 with TRBJ2-3, with D possibly called TRBD1 or TRBD2 (5 bases each). Germline CDR1 SGHAT, CDR2 FQNNGV. This CDR3 has 16 residues. V was cut by 10 bases and J by 3 bases, with 23 bases left in between. The CDR3 is CANRWSGLAGTDTQYF. CDR3 sequence (DNA): TGTGCCAACAGATGGAGCGGTTTGGCAGGGACAGATACGCAGTATTTT.

The chain has TRBV28 and TRBJ2-1; no clear D gene. From germline, CDR1 is MDHEN and CDR2 SYDVKM. The CDR3 loop spans 14 amino acids. V shed 3 bases and J shed 0 bases, with 6 bases lying between them. The CDR3 coding sequence is TGTGCCAGCAGTTTCAGAAACTCCTACAATGAGCAGTTCTTC. Translated, it gives CASSFRNSYNEQFF.

With regard to this clonotype: A junction boundary mismatches the germline segment, possibly from a read error. The chain carries TRBV11-2 and TRBJ2-1; D is tentatively TRBD1 or TRBD2 (5 bases each). CDR1 is SGHAT and CDR2 is FQNNGV in the germline V gene. This CDR3 is 22 amino acids long. The CDR3 DNA is TGTGTCAGCAGCCTCTTCTACCGGGGTCCCGTGAAACAGGTTCGCTCCTACAATGAGCACTTCTTC. Its translation: CVSSLFYRGPVKQVRSYNEHFF.

The chain has TRBV10-2 and TRBJ2-7, with 7 nucleotides matching TRBD1. Germline V lookup: CDR1 WSHSY, CDR2 SAAADI. V shed 2 bases and J 4 bases; nucleotides not matched to a gene: 8. This CDR3 is 15 amino acids long. The CDR3 loop is CASSERGQWAYEQYF. The DNA of the CDR3 is TGCGCCAGCAGTGAGCGGGGACAGTGGGCATACGAGCAGTACTTC.

Only one count was recorded for this clonotype. This sequence joins TRBV7-9 and TRBJ2-3; unclear D gene. Between the trimmed V and J ends, which lost 2 bases and 5 bases, there was a span of 5 bases. CDR3 length equals 12 residues. Germline V gives CDR1 SEHNR, CDR2 FQNEAQ (reference sequence). Here the CDR3 reads CASSLWLDTQYF. CDR3 DNA sequence: TGTGCCAGCAGCTTATGGCTAGATACGCAGTATTTT.

This chain links TRBV28 with TRBJ2-7; the match to TRBD2 covers 11 bases. With 6 bases clipped from V and 4 bases from J, the junction kept 8 bases outside the gene matches. This CDR3 contains 15 residues. Germline lookup yields CDR1 MDHEN and CDR2 SYDVKM. CDR3 protein: CASSLRLAGLYEQYF. As DNA, the CDR3 is TGTGCCAGCAGCCTCCGACTAGCGGGACTTTACGAGCAGTACTTC.

The V call is TRBV7-9, the J call TRBJ2-5; 8 bases align to TRBD1. Germline CDR1 reads SEHNR; CDR2 reads FQNEAQ (reference sequence). This CDR3 contains 14 residues. V dropped 6 bases and J dropped 3; count of bases not matched to a gene: 6. The CDR3 sequence: CASSWGQVEETQYF. For the CDR3, the DNA is TGTGCCAGCAGTTGGGGACAGGTTGAAGAGACCCAGTACTTC.

Remarks on this clonotype: At one end, the junction sequence differs from germline, possibly due to a read error. The chain is built from TRBV5-8 and TRBJ2-5; 8 nucleotides match TRBD2. CDR3 length equals 15 residues. The germline V gene encodes CDR1 SGHTS and CDR2 YDEGEE. The CDR3 sequence: CASSRDTSGQATQYF. CDR3 in DNA: TGTGCCAGCAGCCGGGATACTAGCGGTCAAGCGACCCAGTACTTC.

Turning to this clonotype: Germline and junction disagree at one end, which may indicate a read error. The V gene is TRBV4-1, the J gene TRBJ2-7; 7 nucleotides align to TRBD1. The CDR3 consists of 15 residues. Germline V gene data show CDR1 as MGHRA and CDR2 as YSYEKL. In DNA form, the CDR3 reads TGCGCCAGCAGCCAATGGAATGGGACAGCCTACGAACAGTACTTC. Encoded protein: CASSQWNGTAYEQYF.

About this clonotype: A much larger clonotype is one base distant, so this may be a read error. The chain carries TRBV11-2 and TRBJ2-7, with TRBD2 matching over 12 bases. The germline V gene encodes CDR1 SGHAT and CDR2 FQNNGV. The CDR3 totals 14 residues. CDR3 loop: CASRDTSGRYEQHF. DNA for the CDR3: TGTGCCAGCAGGGATACTAGCGGGAGGTACGAGCAGCACTTC.

This chain connects TRBV6-2 or TRBV6-3 to TRBJ1-1; D is possibly TRBD1 (5 bases). Germline CDR1 and CDR2: MNHEY and SVGEGT. Trimming stripped 8 bases from V and 8 bases from J, with 12 bases between. The CDR3 covers 11 residues. In DNA form, the CDR3 reads TGTGCCAGCGGGGCCCAGACCGAAGCTTTCTTT. This sequence encodes CASGAQTEAFF.

This clonotype has more than one count but fewer than ten. The chain is built from TRBV30 and TRBJ2-7, with D uncertain. Germline CDR1 is GTSNPN and CDR2 is SVGIG (reference sequence). V was trimmed by 3 bases and J by 0 bases, leaving 9 bases between them. The CDR3 spans 13 residues. The CDR3 spells CAWSGQSSYEQYF. Written as DNA, the CDR3 is TGTGCCTGGAGCGGGCAGAGCTCCTACGAGCAGTACTTC.

V usage is TRBV10-2 and J usage is TRBJ2-3; 7 nucleotides agree with TRBD2. V trimming: 4 bases; J trimming: 4 bases; junction bases outside the gene matches: 8. Looked up from germline, CDR1 is WSHSY and CDR2 is SAAADI. The CDR3 covers 15 residues. CDR3 region: CASSVGGSGADTQYF. DNA of the CDR3: TGCGCCAGCAGTGTTGGCGGGAGTGGGGCAGATACGCAGTATTTT.

In this sample, this clonotype turned up many times. The genes are TRBV11-1 and TRBJ1-1; D unresolved. The CDR3 is 12 residues long. CDR1 is SGHAT, CDR2 FQDESV, per germline (reference sequence). With 6 bases removed from V and 7 bases from J, the gap between germline ends came to 12 bases. The CDR3 region has the DNA TGTGCCAGCAGGCAAACAGCTAGTGAAGCTTTCTTT. Encoded protein: CASRQTASEAFF.

The CDR3, as DNA: TGTGCCAGCAGCTTAGGGGCCGGGAGCTCCTACGAGCAGTACTTC. It translates to CASSLGAGSSYEQYF. V gene TRBV7-9 combines with J gene TRBJ2-7; D possibly corresponds to TRBD2 (6 bases). V dropped 1 base and J dropped 0 bases, with 10 bases sitting between them. The CDR3 extends over 15 amino acids. CDR1 is SEHNR and CDR2 is FQNEAQ in the germline V gene (reference sequence).

V usage is TRBV5-4 and J usage is TRBJ2-5; the match to TRBD2 covers 7 bases. Germline trimming cut 3 bases from V and 5 bases from J; bases unmatched to any gene: 19. Germline V CDR1 and CDR2: SGHNT, YYREEE (reference sequence). The CDR3 is 18 residues long. CDR3 in amino acids: CASSWSYSSGGDVETQYF. DNA for the CDR3: TGTGCCAGCAGCTGGTCCTATTCTAGCGGAGGGGATGTGGAGACCCAGTACTTC.

Of note for this clonotype: Because it lacks the conserved phenylalanine or tryptophan at the end, this CDR3 is likely a read error. The chain carries TRBV11-2 and TRBJ2-7; D is unclear. The CDR3 loop spans 14 amino acids. Germline V gives CDR1 SGHAT, CDR2 FQNNGV. The chain's CDR3 is CASSLTDGAYGQYI. The DNA of the CDR3 is TGTGCCAGTAGCTTAACCGACGGAGCCTACGGACAGTACATC.

This chain uses TRBV30 with TRBJ2-7, with D tentatively TRBD1 (5 bases). CDR1 is GTSNPN and CDR2 is SVGIG in the germline V gene (reference sequence). V gave up 3 bases and J gave up 1 base, with 19 bases separating them. The CDR3 is made up of 16 amino acids. The CDR3 DNA sequence: TGTGCCTGGAGGGCCCTGGGTCAGGGCTCTTCCTACGAGCAGTACTTC. Translating gives CAWRALGQGSSYEQYF. The full variable domain, rest sourced from reference TRBV30 and TRBJ2-7, is SQTIHQWPATLVQPVGSPLSLECTVEGTSNPNLYWYRQAAGRGLQLLFYSVGIGQISSEVPQNLSASRPQDRQFILSSKKLLLSDSGFYLCAWRALGQGSSYEQYFGPGTRLTVT.